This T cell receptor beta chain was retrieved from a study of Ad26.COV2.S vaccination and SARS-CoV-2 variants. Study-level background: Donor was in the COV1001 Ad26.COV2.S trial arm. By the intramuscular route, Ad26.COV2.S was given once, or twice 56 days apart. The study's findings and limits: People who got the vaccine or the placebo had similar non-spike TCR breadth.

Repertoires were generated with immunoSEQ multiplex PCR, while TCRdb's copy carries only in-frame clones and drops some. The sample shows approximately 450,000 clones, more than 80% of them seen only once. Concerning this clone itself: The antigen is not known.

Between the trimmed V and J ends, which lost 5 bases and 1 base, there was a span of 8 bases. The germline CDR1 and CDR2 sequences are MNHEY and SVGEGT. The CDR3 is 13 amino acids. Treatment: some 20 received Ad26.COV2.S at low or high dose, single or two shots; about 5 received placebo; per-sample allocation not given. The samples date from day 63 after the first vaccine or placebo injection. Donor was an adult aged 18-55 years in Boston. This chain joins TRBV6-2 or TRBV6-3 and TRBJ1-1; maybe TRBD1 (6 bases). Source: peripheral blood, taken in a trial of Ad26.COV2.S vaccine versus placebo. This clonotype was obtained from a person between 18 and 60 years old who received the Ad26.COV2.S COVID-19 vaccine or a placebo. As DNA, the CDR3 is TGTGCCAGCAGTCTGGACAGGAACACTGAAGCTTTCTTT. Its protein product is CASSLDRNTEAFF.